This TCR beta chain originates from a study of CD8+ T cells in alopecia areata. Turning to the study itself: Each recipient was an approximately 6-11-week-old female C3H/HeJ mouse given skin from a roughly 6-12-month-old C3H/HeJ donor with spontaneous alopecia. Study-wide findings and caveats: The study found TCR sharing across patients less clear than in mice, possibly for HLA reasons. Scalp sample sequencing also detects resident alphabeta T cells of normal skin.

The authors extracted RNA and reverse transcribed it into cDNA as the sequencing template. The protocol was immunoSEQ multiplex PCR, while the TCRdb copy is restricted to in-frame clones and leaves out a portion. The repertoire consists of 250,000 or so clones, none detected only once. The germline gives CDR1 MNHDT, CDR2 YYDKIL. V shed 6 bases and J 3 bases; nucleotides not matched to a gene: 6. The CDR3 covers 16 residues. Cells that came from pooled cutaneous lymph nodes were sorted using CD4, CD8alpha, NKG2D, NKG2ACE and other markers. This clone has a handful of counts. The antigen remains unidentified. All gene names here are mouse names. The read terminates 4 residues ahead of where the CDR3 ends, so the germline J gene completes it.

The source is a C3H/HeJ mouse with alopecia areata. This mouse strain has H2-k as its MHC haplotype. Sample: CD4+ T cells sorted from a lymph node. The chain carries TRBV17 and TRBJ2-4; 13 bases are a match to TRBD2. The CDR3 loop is CASSRTGGARQNTLYF. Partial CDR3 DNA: TGTGCTAGCAGCAGGACTGGGGGGGCTCGGCAAAAC.